The 24 T cell receptor beta chains presented below share a single source sample, sequenced in a study of cytomegalovirus exposure and HLA in healthy donors (dated by TCRdb to the late 2010s). Receptors were amplified or captured by the immunoSEQ multiplex PCR assay. A mixture of 60 forward primers for TCR Vbeta segments and 13 reverse primers for TCR Jbeta segments was used in the multiplex PCR. This is the immuneACCESS table as TCRdb keeps it, with only in-frame sequences that have V and J called. A part of the clones is gone; compared with another copy, unresolved V genes explain less than half, and the rest is unexplained. The sample includes around 130,000 clones, with about 75% observed a single time. The top ten constitute 1.5% to 2% of the sample. The sequenced sample consisted of PBMCs. All receptors derive from a woman aged 25-40 years in good health and CMV-seronegative.

The chain employs TRBV9 and TRBJ2-1; D uncertain. CDR3 size: 14 residues. The germline CDR1 and CDR2 sequences are SGDLS and YYNGEE. Trimming took off 3 bases at V and 3 bases at J, with 10 bases between the two ends. The chain's CDR3 is CASSGRGYYNEQFF. CDR3 sequence (DNA): TGTGCCAGCAGCGGGAGAGGTTACTACAATGAGCAGTTCTTC. The full variable domain, in which reference TRBV9 and TRBJ2-1 provide the parts outside the CDR3, is DSGVTQTPKHLITATGQRVTLRCSPRSGDLSVYWYQQSLDQGLQFLIQYYNGEERAKGNILERFSAQQFPDLHSELNLSSLELGDSALYFCASSGRGYYNEQFFGPGTRLTVL.

The J gene is TRBJ1-1, the V gene TRBV19; maybe TRBD1 (6 bases). The CDR3 contains 14 residues. Germline CDR1 is LNHDA and CDR2 is SQIVND (reference sequence). The V end was cut by 6 bases, the J end by 11 bases, with 22 bases between. In DNA, the CDR3 is TGTGCCAGTAGCGCCCGGGACACCTTGAGGGGGGCTTTCTTT. It is translated as CASSARDTLRGAFF.

The chain joins TRBV11-2 to TRBJ2-5; unclear D gene. V was trimmed by 5 bases and J by 4 bases, leaving 11 bases between them. CDR3 length: 13 amino acids. CDR1 and CDR2 (germline): SGHAT, FQNNGV. As DNA, the CDR3 is TGTGCCAGCAGCAGGTCTCGAGGAGAGACCCAGTACTTC. This translates into CASSRSRGETQYF.

The genes are TRBV28 and TRBJ1-4; TRBD1 aligns across 7 bases. The CDR3 is 17 residues long. Germline V lookup: CDR1 MDHEN, CDR2 SYDVKM. V shed 4 bases, J shed 8 bases, and the junction held 16 bases outside the gene matches. Written as DNA, the CDR3 is TGTGCCAGCAGTTCGCCGGGACAGTCATCCATGGGGGAAAAACTGTTTTTT. Translating gives CASSSPGQSSMGEKLFF.

The J gene is TRBJ1-3, the V gene TRBV6-1, with D perhaps TRBD1 (5 bases). V lost 4 bases, J lost 5 bases, and 12 bases lay in between. CDR1 and CDR2 from the germline V gene are MNHNS and SASEGT. The CDR3 contains 14 residues. In DNA, the CDR3 is TGTGCCAGCAGTGTACAGGCAGGAAGAAACACCATATATTTT. Protein product: CASSVQAGRNTIYF.

CDR3 in DNA: TGCGCCAGCAGTGATCTAGATATGTCGGCTAACTATGGCTACACCTTC. This gives the protein CASSDLDMSANYGYTF. The chain employs TRBV10-2 and TRBJ1-2; the D is unclear. This CDR3 is 16 amino acids long. The V gene's germline CDR1 is WSHSY and CDR2 SAAADI. The germline V and J ends were trimmed by 3 bases and 0 bases, with 14 bases remaining between them.

J is TRBJ1-3 and V is TRBV9; D ambiguous. Trimming took 0 bases from V and 10 from J, leaving 11 bases between them. Germline CDR1 is SGDLS and CDR2 is YYNGEE. This CDR3 has 13 residues. CDR3 nucleotide sequence: TGTGCCAGCAGCGTAGACGGTTTGAGGACCATATATTTT. The encoded protein is CASSVDGLRTIYF.

This clone was seen a single time. The chain links TRBV5-1 to TRBJ1-1, with TRBD1 matching over 9 bases. This CDR3 has 15 residues. CDR1 SGHRS and CDR2 YFSETQ come from the germline V gene. Losses at the gene ends were 4 bases for V and 4 bases for J; bases not matched to a gene: 8. The CDR3 DNA reads as TGCGCCAGCAGCCCGGGACAGGGCGGAAGCACTGAAGCTTTCTTT. Protein product: CASSPGQGGSTEAFF. Combining the CDR3 with reference TRBV5-1 and TRBJ1-1 gives the whole variable domain KAGVTQTPRYLIKTRGQQVTLSCSPISGHRSVSWYQQTPGQGLQFLFEYFSETQRNKGNFPGRFSGRQFSNSRSEMNVSTLELGDSALYLCASSPGQGGSTEAFFGQGTRLTVV.

The table lists this clone with a count of one. The genes are TRBV28 and TRBJ1-5, with TRBD1 identical over 7 bases. V lost 3 bases to trimming and J lost 7 bases; unmatched junction nucleotides: 3. Germline CDR1 is MDHEN and CDR2 is SYDVKM. CDR3 size: 13 residues. The CDR3 bases are TGTGCCAGCAGTTTCAAGGGGGCGCAGCCCCAGCATTTT. Protein: CASSFKGAQPQHF.

The chain uses TRBV6-1 and TRBJ2-5, with 7 bases fitting TRBD1. J gave up 4 bases and V 4 bases, and 15 bases lay outside the gene matches. The CDR3 consists of 17 residues. The germline CDR1 and CDR2 sequences are MNHNS and SASEGT. The CDR3 region has the DNA TGTGCCAGCAGTGGCCGCCCCGCTAACAGGGGTTCAGAGACCCAGTACTTC. Translated, it gives CASSGRPANRGSETQYF.

This clone has a handful of counts. V usage is TRBV5-8 and J usage is TRBJ2-7; a possible D gene is TRBD2 (6 bases). The CDR3 has 15 amino acids. V lost 0 bases and J 8 bases, leaving 18 bases between the germline ends. CDR1 SGHTS and CDR2 YDEGEE come from the germline V gene. This CDR3 reads CASSLAPGDNRKQYF. CDR3 nucleotide sequence: TGTGCCAGCAGCTTGGCCCCGGGAGACAACCGAAAGCAGTACTTC.

The chain uses TRBV28 and TRBJ1-5, with D tentatively TRBD1 (5 bases). Germline lookup yields CDR1 MDHEN and CDR2 SYDVKM. Between the trimmed V and J ends, which lost 5 bases and 6 bases, there was a span of 14 bases. This CDR3 has 14 residues. This CDR3 is CASSPGGGSQPQHF. As DNA, the CDR3 is TGTGCCAGCAGTCCCGGGGGGGGGAGTCAGCCCCAGCATTTT.

The chain employs TRBV9 and TRBJ2-1; 10 nucleotides agree with TRBD2. Germline V CDR1 and CDR2: SGDLS, YYNGEE. The CDR3 loop spans 17 amino acids. The trim removed 0 bases at V and 4 bases at J, leaving 7 bases unmatched. DNA of the CDR3: TGTGCCAGCAGCGTAGGAATTAGCGGGGGGAGATACAATGAGCAGTTCTTC. Its protein is CASSVGISGGRYNEQFF.

Written as DNA, the CDR3 is TGTGCCAGTAGTATCCCGGGATGGGGCTACACCTTC. Translation: CASSIPGWGYTF. The chain has TRBV19 and TRBJ1-2; unclear D gene. CDR1 and CDR2 from the germline V gene are LNHDA and SQIVND (reference sequence). The CDR3 loop spans 12 amino acids. V lost 3 bases to trimming and J lost 8 bases, with 10 bases between them.

This chain connects TRBV5-1 to TRBJ2-5, with TRBD1 matching 8 bases. V trimming: 4 bases; J trimming: 1 base; junction bases outside the gene matches: 3. The V gene's germline CDR1 is SGHRS and CDR2 YFSETQ. This CDR3 region has 14 residues. DNA of the CDR3: TGCGCCAGCAGCGTGGACAGGGCCCAAGAGACCCAGTACTTC. Amino acids: CASSVDRAQETQYF.

This clone has a handful of counts. This chain connects TRBV19 to TRBJ2-7; TRBD2 matches 7 bases. Germline V gene data show CDR1 as LNHDA and CDR2 as SQIVND (reference sequence). The V and J ends lost 3 bases and 2 bases, in that order; junction bases with no gene match: 10. CDR3 size: 16 residues. The CDR3 region is CASSIGEGLTAYEQYV. The CDR3 coding sequence is TGTGCCAGTAGTATCGGGGAGGGACTTACCGCCTACGAGCAGTACGTC.

This clone was observed a single time. V usage is TRBV5-1 and J usage is TRBJ2-7, with D unresolved. Per germline, CDR1 SGHRS and CDR2 YFSETQ. Trimming pared 5 bases from V and 6 bases from J, leaving 12 bases between. The CDR3 consists of 12 residues. CDR3 coding DNA: TGCGCCAGCAGTGGAACCCGGGTCGAGCAGTACTTC. It codes for CASSGTRVEQYF.

The rearrangement joins TRBV6-4 to TRBJ2-7; a possible D gene is TRBD2 (6 bases). V was pared by 0 bases and J by 2 bases, with 23 bases between. This CDR3 region has 19 residues. From germline, CDR1 is MRHNA and CDR2 SNTAGT. CDR3 coding DNA: TGTGCCAGCAGTGACTCGAGGGACTTATCAGGGACGGCCGCCTACGAGCAGTACTTC. Translating gives CASSDSRDLSGTAAYEQYF.

A few counts support this clone. The J gene is TRBJ1-3, the V gene TRBV16; D remains ambiguous. Deletions cut 3 bases from V and 0 bases from J, with 9 bases between. The CDR3 covers 15 residues. CDR1 is KGHSY, CDR2 FQNENV, per germline. Here the CDR3 DNA reads TGTGCCAGCAGCCAGAGACACGGCTCTGGAAACACCATATATTTT. It encodes CASSQRHGSGNTIYF.

The V and J genes are TRBV10-2 and TRBJ2-1, with a possible D match to TRBD2 (5 bases). CDR1 WSHSY and CDR2 SAAADI come from the germline V gene. The CDR3 runs to 13 residues. The V end lost 8 bases, the J end lost 0 bases, and 8 bases lay between the germline ends. The CDR3 reads CASLLDSYNEQFF. CDR3 in DNA: TGCGCCAGCCTACTAGACTCCTACAATGAGCAGTTCTTC.

The V gene is TRBV28, the J gene TRBJ1-4, with D maybe TRBD1 (5 bases). The V and J ends lost 7 bases and 2 bases respectively, with 14 bases between them. CDR1 MDHEN and CDR2 SYDVKM come from the germline V gene. CDR3 length equals 15 residues. The CDR3, as DNA: TGTGCCAGCACCGAGGAGGGGCGCACTAATGAAAAACTGTTTTTT. Encoded protein: CASTEEGRTNEKLFF.

This clone was observed a few times. This chain links TRBV9 with TRBJ2-1, with 7 bases lining up with TRBD2. CDR1 and CDR2 (germline): SGDLS, YYNGEE. The CDR3 has 15 amino acids. V lost 4 bases to trimming and J lost 4 bases; unmatched junction nucleotides: 8. The CDR3 loop reads CASSRTSTGYNEQFF. CDR3 bases: TGTGCCAGCAGCCGGACTAGTACGGGATACAATGAGCAGTTCTTC.

In its sample, this clone was seen a few times. This chain links TRBV5-1 with TRBJ2-1; no reliable D call. CDR1 is SGHRS and CDR2 is YFSETQ in the germline V gene. Trimming pared 4 bases from V and 0 bases from J, leaving 17 bases between. This CDR3 is 17 amino acids long. The CDR3 region is CASSVNSALGSYNEQFF. CDR3 nucleotides: TGCGCCAGCAGCGTGAACAGTGCCCTCGGCTCCTACAATGAGCAGTTCTTC.

This clone was seen a handful of times. CDR3 in amino acids: CASSPLSGGRGYEQYF. In nucleotides, the CDR3 is TGTGCCAGCAGTCCCCTGAGCGGCGGGAGGGGGTACGAGCAGTACTTC. V and J are TRBV27 and TRBJ2-7, with 9 bases identical to TRBD2. V shed 5 bases and J 4 bases; nucleotides not matched to a gene: 12. This CDR3 comprises 16 residues. Germline V gene data show CDR1 as MNHEY and CDR2 as SMNVEV (reference sequence).